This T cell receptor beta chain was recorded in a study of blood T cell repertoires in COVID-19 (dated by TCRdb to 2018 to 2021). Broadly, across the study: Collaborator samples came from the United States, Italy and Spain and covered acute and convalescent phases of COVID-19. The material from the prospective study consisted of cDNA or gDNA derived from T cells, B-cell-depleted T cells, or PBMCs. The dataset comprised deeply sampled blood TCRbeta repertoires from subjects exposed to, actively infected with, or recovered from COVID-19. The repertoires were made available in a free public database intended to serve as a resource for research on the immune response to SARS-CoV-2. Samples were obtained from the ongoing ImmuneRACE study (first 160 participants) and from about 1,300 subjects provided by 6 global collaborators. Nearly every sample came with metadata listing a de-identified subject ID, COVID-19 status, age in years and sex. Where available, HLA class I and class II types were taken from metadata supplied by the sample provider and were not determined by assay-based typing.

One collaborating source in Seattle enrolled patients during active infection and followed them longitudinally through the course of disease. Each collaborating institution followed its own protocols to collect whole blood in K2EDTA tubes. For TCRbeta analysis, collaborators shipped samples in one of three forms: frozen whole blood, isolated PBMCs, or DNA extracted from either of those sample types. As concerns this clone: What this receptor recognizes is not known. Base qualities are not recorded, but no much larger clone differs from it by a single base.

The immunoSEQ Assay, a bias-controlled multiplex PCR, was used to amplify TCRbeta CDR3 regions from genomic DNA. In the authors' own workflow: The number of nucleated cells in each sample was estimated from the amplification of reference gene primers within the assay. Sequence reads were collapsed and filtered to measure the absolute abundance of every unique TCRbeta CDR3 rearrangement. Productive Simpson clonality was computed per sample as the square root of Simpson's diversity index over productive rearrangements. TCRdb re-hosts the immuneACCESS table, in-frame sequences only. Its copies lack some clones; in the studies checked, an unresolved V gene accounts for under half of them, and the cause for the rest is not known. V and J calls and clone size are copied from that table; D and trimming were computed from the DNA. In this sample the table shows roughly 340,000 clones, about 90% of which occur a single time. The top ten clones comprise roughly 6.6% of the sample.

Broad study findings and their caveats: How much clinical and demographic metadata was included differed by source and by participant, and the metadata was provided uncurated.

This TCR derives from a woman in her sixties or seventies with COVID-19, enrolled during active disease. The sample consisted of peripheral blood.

The CDR3 amino acid sequence is: CSVEAGREFF. The nucleotide sequence reads TGCAGCGTTGAAGCCGGGAGGGAGTTCTTC. The chain is assembled from TRBV29-1 and TRBJ2-1; TRBD2 lines up with 8 middle nucleotides. Trimming accounts for 1 base at V and 14 bases at J, while the number of junction bases matched to no gene is 1. The CDR3 measures 10 amino acids from cysteine to phenylalanine. Just the 30-base CDR3 DNA is kept, in frame starting at base 1. CDR1 is given as SQVTM and CDR2 as ANQGSEA, both from the germline V gene.